The next 8 T cell receptor beta chains were all read from a single sample in a study of blood T cell repertoires in COVID-19. Data came from immunoSEQ multiplex PCR; TCRdb stores just in-frame clones and leaves some out. The sample lists about 180,000 clones, 80% to 85% occurring once. Sequencing input: peripheral blood. Receptors were obtained from a woman older than 75 with COVID-19, enrolled during active disease.

The chain combines TRBV6-1 with TRBJ2-2; 7 bases map to TRBD2. Germline V lookup: CDR1 MNHNS, CDR2 SASEGT. The CDR3 contains 17 residues. With 2 bases clipped from V and 3 bases from J, the junction kept 9 bases outside the gene matches. DNA for the CDR3: TGTGCCAGCAGTGAATCTAAGGGGAGGGGATACACCGGGGAGCTGTTTTTT. Translation: CASSESKGRGYTGELFF.

V is TRBV29-1 and J is TRBJ1-2; D remains unclear. The V end lost 4 bases, the J end lost 2 bases, and 11 bases lay between the germline ends. The germline V gene encodes CDR1 SQVTM and CDR2 ANQGSEA. The CDR3 consists of 13 residues. CDR3 nucleotides: TGCAGCGTTGGGGTCAACAGCAACTATGGCTACACCTTC. Translating gives CSVGVNSNYGYTF.

The genes are TRBV28 and TRBJ2-7; TRBD1 matches 7 bases. This CDR3 region has 14 residues. CDR1 is MDHEN and CDR2 is SYDVKM in the germline V gene. Trimming cost V 4 bases and J 4 bases; bases outside gene matches: 7. CDR3 coding DNA: TGTGCCAGCAGTTCAGCAGGGACAGAGTACGAGCAGTACTTC. Its protein is CASSSAGTEYEQYF.

Here the CDR3 DNA reads TGTGCCAGCAGACGAGGGGGAACCGACACCATATATTTT. Encoded protein: CASRRGGTDTIYF. The chain is built from TRBV6-5 and TRBJ1-3; tentatively, D is TRBD1 (6 bases). This CDR3 has 13 amino acids. The germline V gene has CDR1 MNHEY and CDR2 SVGAGI. V lost 6 bases and J lost 8, with 14 bases in between.

The chain joins TRBV9 to TRBJ1-2; TRBD1 is a possible D gene (6 bases). The CDR3 sequence is 14 residues long. The V gene lost 0 bases and the J gene lost 4 bases, with 10 bases spanning the gap. Germline V CDR1 and CDR2: SGDLS, YYNGEE. The CDR3 nucleotides are TGTGCCAGCAGCGTAGGGACAGTCGGCTATGGCTACACCTTC. Amino acid sequence: CASSVGTVGYGYTF.

This clone was counted a few times. The V and J genes are TRBV4-1 and TRBJ1-1; D is unresolved. Germline CDR1 and CDR2: MGHRA and YSYEKL. This CDR3 has 15 amino acids. The ends were cut back, 1 base at V and 0 bases at J, with 9 bases in the middle. CDR3: CASSQAGLMNTEAFF. CDR3 nucleotides: TGCGCCAGCAGCCAAGCGGGTCTCATGAACACTGAAGCTTTCTTT.

This clone was found once. The CDR3 DNA sequence: TGTGCCAGCAGCCCCCGGGACTCGAACACCGGGGAGCTGTTTTTT. Its translation: CASSPRDSNTGELFF. The chain carries TRBV7-2 and TRBJ2-2; D possibly corresponds to TRBD2 (6 bases). CDR3 length: 15 amino acids. V lost 5 bases and J lost 0, with 10 bases in between. CDR1 and CDR2 from the germline V gene are SGHTA and FQGNSA.

The gene calls are TRBV3-1 (or the pseudogene TRBV3-2) and TRBJ1-4; possible D gene TRBD1, 6 bases. Germline assignment: CDR1 LGHDT and CDR2 YNNKEL (reference sequence). The CDR3 length is 15 residues. V dropped 1 base and J dropped 8 bases, with 14 bases sitting between them. The CDR3, as DNA: TGTGCCAGCAGCCAAGGCCAGGGGTTTGGGGAAAAACTGTTTTTT. This encodes CASSQGQGFGEKLFF.